This T cell receptor (beta chain) was sequenced for a study of T-cell memory formation after mild COVID-19. Study-wide background: Largely donor-specific sequence clusters came from a couple of donors.

TCRdb called the 5' RACE reads again in MiXCR, with one record for every CDR3 protein. The table has some 340,000 distinct CDR3 sequences, roughly 13% seen once. CDR3 size: 15 residues. Trimming at V came to 4 bases and at J to 2 bases, leaving 8 bases not matched to a gene. From germline, CDR1 is LGHDT and CDR2 YNNKEL (reference sequence). Regarding this clonotype: Its antigen is unknown.

Study conclusions and caveats: Second-wave clones reaching peak frequency on day 37 lacked confirmed SARS-CoV-2 specificity. Contracting CD8+ clones were enriched in EMRA, CD4+ mainly in CM and EM. Contracting clones, day 15 to 85, had balanced CD4/CD8, and later expanders favored CD4+.

V gene TRBV3-1 combines with J gene TRBJ2-7, with 7 bases fitting TRBD1. Sequencing input: PBMCs or a T cell subset sorted from them (not recorded which). The sequence came from a man younger than 35 who had mild COVID-19 (a few samples of this study predate the infection). Cell type and time point are not known. The CDR3: CASSLPGQVTYEQYF. The CDR3 DNA follows: TGTGCCAGCAGCCTCCCCGGACAGGTCACCTACGAGCAGTACTTC.